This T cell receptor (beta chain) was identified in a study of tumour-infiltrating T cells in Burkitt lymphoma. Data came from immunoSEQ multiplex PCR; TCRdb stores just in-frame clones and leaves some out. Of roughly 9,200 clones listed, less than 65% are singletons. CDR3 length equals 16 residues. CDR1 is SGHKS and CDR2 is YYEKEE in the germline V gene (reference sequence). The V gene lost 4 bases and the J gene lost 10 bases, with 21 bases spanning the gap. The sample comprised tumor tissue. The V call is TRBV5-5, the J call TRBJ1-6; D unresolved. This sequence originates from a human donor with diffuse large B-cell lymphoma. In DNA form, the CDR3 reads TGTGCCAGCAGCCGCGACTCGGGCCGGTTAGGCTCACCCCTCCACTTT. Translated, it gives CASSRDSGRLGSPLHF.